Shown below are 5 T cell receptor beta chains from a single sample sequenced in a study of T-cell reconstitution after alpha-beta-depleted transplantation in children. Molecular barcoding with unique molecular identifiers was used for the TCRbeta library. In TCRdb, the PCR reads were re-called with MiXCR into one record per CDR3 protein. The data contain fewer than 400,000 distinct CDR3 sequences, around 25% of them singletons. The starting material was PBMCs, mostly from graft donor cells, obtained 180 days after TCRalphabeta/CD19-depleted stem cell transplant. These receptor sequences come from a male patient younger than 18 who had a stem cell transplant for acute lymphoblastic leukemia, so the T cells may come from the graft donor.

This clonotype showed up just a few times. The gene calls are TRBV10-3 and TRBJ2-3, with D perhaps being TRBD1 or TRBD2 (5 bases each). The germline CDR1 and CDR2 sequences are ENHRY and SYGVKD. Trimming pared 4 bases from V and 4 bases from J, leaving 9 bases between. CDR3 length: 13 amino acids. CDR3 protein: CAISVTGPDTQYF. In nucleotides, the CDR3 is TGTGCCATCAGTGTGACGGGGCCAGATACGCAGTATTTT.

This clonotype was seen only a few times. V and J are TRBV6-5 and TRBJ2-7; D might be TRBD1 (6 bases). The CDR3 length is 14 residues. V was clipped by 0 bases and J by 6 bases, with 12 bases between them. CDR1 MNHEY and CDR2 SVGAGI come from the germline V gene. This CDR3 reads CASSYSISGVEQYF. DNA for the CDR3: TGTGCCAGCAGTTACTCGATATCAGGGGTCGAGCAGTACTTC.

The gene calls are TRBV15 and TRBJ1-2; D remains ambiguous. Germline V gives CDR1 LNHNV, CDR2 YYDKDF (reference sequence). V lost 3 bases, J lost 8 bases, and 16 bases lay in between. There are 14 residues in the CDR3. The CDR3 loop is CATSREKLSNGYTF. CDR3 coding DNA: TGTGCCACCAGCAGGGAGAAACTAAGTAACGGCTACACCTTC.

This clonotype was picked up many times. The gene calls are TRBV4-1 and TRBJ1-5; 10 bases are a match to TRBD1. Germline V lookup: CDR1 MGHRA, CDR2 YSYEKL. The CDR3 length is 15 residues. Trimming at V came to 1 base and at J to 7 bases, leaving 4 bases not matched to a gene. The CDR3 loop is CASSQGQGAWQPQHF. The DNA for the CDR3 is TGCGCCAGCAGCCAAGGACAGGGGGCCTGGCAGCCCCAGCATTTT.

This sequence joins TRBV21-1 and TRBJ1-5; the DNA was not used to check the table's D call, TRBD1. TRBV21-1 is shown as a pseudogene. This CDR3 spans 18 amino acids. The CDR3 bases are TGTGCCAGCAGCAGATCGCTGGGGGCGAGGTATAGCAATCAGCCCCAGCATTTT. This translates into CASSRSLGARYSNQPQHF.